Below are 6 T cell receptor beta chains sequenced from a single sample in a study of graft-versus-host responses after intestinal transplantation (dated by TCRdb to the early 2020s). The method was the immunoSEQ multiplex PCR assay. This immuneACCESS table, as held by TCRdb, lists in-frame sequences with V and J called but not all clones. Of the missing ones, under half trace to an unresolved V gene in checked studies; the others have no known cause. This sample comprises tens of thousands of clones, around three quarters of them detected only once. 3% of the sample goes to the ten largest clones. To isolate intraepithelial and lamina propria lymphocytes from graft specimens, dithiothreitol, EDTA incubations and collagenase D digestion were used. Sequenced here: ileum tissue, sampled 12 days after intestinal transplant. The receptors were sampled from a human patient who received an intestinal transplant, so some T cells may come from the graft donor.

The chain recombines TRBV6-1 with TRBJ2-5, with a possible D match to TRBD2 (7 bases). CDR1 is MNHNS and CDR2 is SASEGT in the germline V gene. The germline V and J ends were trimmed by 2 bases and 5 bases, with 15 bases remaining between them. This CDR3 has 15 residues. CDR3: CASSEWGGARETQYF. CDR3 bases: TGTGCCAGCAGTGAATGGGGGGGGGCGCGGGAGACCCAGTACTTC.

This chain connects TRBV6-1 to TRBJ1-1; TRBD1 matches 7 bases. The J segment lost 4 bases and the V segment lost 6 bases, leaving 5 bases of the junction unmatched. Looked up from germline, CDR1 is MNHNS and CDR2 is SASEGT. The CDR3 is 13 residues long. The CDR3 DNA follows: TGTGCCAGCAGAACGACAGGGAGCACTGAAGCTTTCTTT. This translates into CASRTTGSTEAFF.

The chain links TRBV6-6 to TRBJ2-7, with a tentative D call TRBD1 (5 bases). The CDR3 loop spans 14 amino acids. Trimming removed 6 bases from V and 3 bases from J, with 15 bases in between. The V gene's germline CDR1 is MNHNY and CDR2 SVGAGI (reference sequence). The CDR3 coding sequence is TGTGCCAGCAGAATGGTGGGGCAGGGCTACGAGCAGTACTTC. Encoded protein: CASRMVGQGYEQYF.

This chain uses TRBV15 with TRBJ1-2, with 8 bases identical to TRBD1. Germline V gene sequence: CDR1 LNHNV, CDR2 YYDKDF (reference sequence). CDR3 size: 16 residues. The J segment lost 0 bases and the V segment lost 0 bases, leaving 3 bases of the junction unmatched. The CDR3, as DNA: TGTGCCACCAGCAGAGATCCGACAGGGGCTAACTATGGCTACACCTTC. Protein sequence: CATSRDPTGANYGYTF.

CDR3 sequence (DNA): TGTGCCACCAGCGGACACAGGGCTTTGAACACTGAAGCTTTCTTT. Residues: CATSGHRALNTEAFF. The chain is built from TRBV15 and TRBJ1-1; tentatively, D is TRBD1 (6 bases). Trimming cost V 5 bases and J 0 bases, with 13 bases left between them. Germline CDR1 and CDR2: LNHNV and YYDKDF (reference sequence). The CDR3 sequence is 15 residues long.

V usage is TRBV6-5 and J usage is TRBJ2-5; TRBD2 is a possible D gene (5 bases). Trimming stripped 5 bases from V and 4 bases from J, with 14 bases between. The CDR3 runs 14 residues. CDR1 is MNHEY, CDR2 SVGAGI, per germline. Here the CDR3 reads CASSPPLVAETQYF. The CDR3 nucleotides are TGTGCCAGCAGTCCCCCACTAGTGGCAGAGACCCAGTACTTC.